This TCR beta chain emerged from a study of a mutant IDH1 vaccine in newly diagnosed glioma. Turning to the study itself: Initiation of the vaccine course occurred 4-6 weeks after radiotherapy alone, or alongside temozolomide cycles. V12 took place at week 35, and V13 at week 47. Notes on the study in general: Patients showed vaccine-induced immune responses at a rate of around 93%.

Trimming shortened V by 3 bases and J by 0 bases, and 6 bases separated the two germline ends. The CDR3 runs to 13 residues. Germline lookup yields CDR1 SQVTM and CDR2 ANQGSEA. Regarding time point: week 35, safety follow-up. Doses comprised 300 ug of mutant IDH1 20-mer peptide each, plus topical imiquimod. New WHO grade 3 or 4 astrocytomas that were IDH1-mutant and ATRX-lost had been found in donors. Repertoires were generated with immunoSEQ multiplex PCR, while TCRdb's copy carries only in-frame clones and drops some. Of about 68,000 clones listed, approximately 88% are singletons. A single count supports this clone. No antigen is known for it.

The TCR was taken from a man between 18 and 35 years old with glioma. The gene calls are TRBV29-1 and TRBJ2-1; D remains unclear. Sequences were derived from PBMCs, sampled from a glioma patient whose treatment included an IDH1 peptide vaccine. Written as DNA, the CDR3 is TGCAGCGTTGACTCGAGCTCCTACAATGAGCAGTTCTTC. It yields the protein CSVDSSSYNEQFF.